Presented here are 25 T cell receptor beta chains from one specimen sequenced in a study of blood T cell repertoires in COVID-19. Here immunoSEQ multiplex PCR was the method, and the copy in TCRdb shows in-frame clones only, minus some. The data hold about 250,000 clones, with approximately 80% observed a single time. The sequencing input was peripheral blood. All receptors derive from a woman at least 80 years old with active or convalescent COVID-19.

This chain links TRBV28 with TRBJ1-1; D gene ambiguous. Germline assignment: CDR1 MDHEN and CDR2 SYDVKM. The CDR3 has 14 amino acids. The ends were cut back, 8 bases at V and 0 bases at J, with 13 bases in the middle. The CDR3 coding sequence is TGTGCCAGCTGCTCCCCCTCAGTGAACACTGAAGCTTTCTTT. Translated, it gives CASCSPSVNTEAFF.

This chain links TRBV18 with TRBJ1-6; 7 bases are a match to TRBD1. Trimming took 2 bases from V and 4 from J; bases not matched to a gene: 8. Germline CDR1 KGHSH, CDR2 LQKENI. The length of the CDR3 is 17 residues. CDR3 bases: TGTGCCAGCTCACCAACCGGGACAGTTTCTTATAATTCACCCCTCCACTTT. Translating it yields CASSPTGTVSYNSPLHF. Full variable domain (missing parts from reference TRBV18 and TRBJ1-6): NAGVMQNPRHLVRRRGQEARLRCSPMKGHSHVYWYRQLPEEGLKFMVYLQKENIIDESGMPKERFSAEFPKEGPSILRIQQVVRGDSAAYFCASSPTGTVSYNSPLHFGNGTRLTVT.

J is TRBJ2-5 and V is TRBV18; tentative D call: TRBD1 (5 bases). Per germline, CDR1 KGHSH and CDR2 LQKENI. CDR3 size: 16 residues. V was shortened by 1 base and J by 1 base, with 13 bases between the two germline ends. CDR3 nucleotide sequence: TGTGCCAGCTCACCACTAAAAGGACATTTCCAAGAGACCCAGTACTTC. Translated: CASSPLKGHFQETQYF.

This clone occurred a few times. The rearrangement uses TRBV5-1 and TRBJ2-1; unclear D gene. V was clipped by 4 bases and J by 4 bases, with 3 bases between them. The CDR3 covers 11 residues. Germline V gene sequence: CDR1 SGHRS, CDR2 YFSETQ. CDR3 protein: CASSLYNEQFF. For the CDR3, the DNA is TGCGCCAGCAGCCTATACAATGAGCAGTTCTTC.

The chain carries TRBV5-1 and TRBJ1-2; 7 bases map to TRBD1. This CDR3 is 14 amino acids long. Germline V CDR1 and CDR2: SGHRS, YFSETQ. V was clipped by 7 bases and J by 8 bases; unmatched bases: 14. CDR3: CASRTITGAEGYTF. The CDR3 coding sequence is TGCGCCAGCCGAACCATCACAGGGGCGGAAGGCTACACCTTC. Using reference TRBV5-1 and TRBJ1-2 for the parts outside the CDR3, the full variable domain is KAGVTQTPRYLIKTRGQQVTLSCSPISGHRSVSWYQQTPGQGLQFLFEYFSETQRNKGNFPGRFSGRQFSNSRSEMNVSTLELGDSALYLCASRTITGAEGYTFGSGTRLTVV.

The V call is TRBV5-1, the J call TRBJ1-4; 11 bases fit TRBD1. The germline V gene encodes CDR1 SGHRS and CDR2 YFSETQ. The V segment lost 4 bases and the J segment 8 bases; nucleotides outside the gene matches: 4. CDR3 length: 14 residues. The DNA for the CDR3 is TGCGCCAGCAGCGGCGGGACAGGGGGGGAAAAACTGTTTTTT. It specifies CASSGGTGGEKLFF.

This clone was found once. The DNA for the CDR3 is TGTGCCAGCACCTCCTGGCTGGCGGCAGGAAACACCATATATTTT. Its translation is CASTSWLAAGNTIYF. This chain uses TRBV28 with TRBJ1-3; D is uncertain. This CDR3 has 15 residues. V was shortened by 7 bases and J by 4 bases, with 17 bases between the two germline ends. Germline assignment: CDR1 MDHEN and CDR2 SYDVKM.

This rearrangement joins TRBV10-3 to TRBJ2-7; TRBD1 is a possible D gene (5 bases). The CDR3 sequence is 12 residues long. V was trimmed by 4 bases and J by 3 bases, leaving 7 bases between them. CDR1 is ENHRY and CDR2 is SYGVKD in the germline V gene. The CDR3 spells CAISAGYYEQYF. Written as DNA, the CDR3 is TGTGCCATCAGTGCAGGGTACTACGAGCAGTACTTC.

The CDR3: CAIRGTSGVNTGELFF. The CDR3, as DNA: TGTGCCATCAGGGGGACTAGCGGAGTGAACACCGGGGAGCTGTTTTTT. The chain employs TRBV10-3 and TRBJ2-2; 11 nucleotides align to TRBD2. With V trimmed by 6 bases and J by 1 base, 4 bases remained unmatched. The germline V gene has CDR1 ENHRY and CDR2 SYGVKD. The CDR3 consists of 16 residues.

This rearrangement joins TRBV6-5 to TRBJ1-5, with 7 positions matching TRBD1. In germline, CDR1 is MNHEY, CDR2 SVGAGI. This CDR3 has 15 amino acids. With 6 bases clipped from V and 0 bases from J, the junction kept 5 bases outside the gene matches. The CDR3 DNA reads TGTGCCAGCAGAGAGGACAGGTCTAGCAATCAGCCCCAGCATTTT. Protein product: CASREDRSSNQPQHF.

This chain connects TRBV5-1 to TRBJ2-1; the match to TRBD2 covers 12 bases. Trimming at V came to 0 bases and at J to 9 bases, leaving 7 bases not matched to a gene. The CDR3 sequence is 16 residues long. The V gene's germline CDR1 is SGHRS and CDR2 YFSETQ. The CDR3 DNA reads as TGCGCCAGCAGCTTGGCCCGGACTAGCGGGGTAAGTGAGCAGTTCTTC. It translates to CASSLARTSGVSEQFF.

The chain combines TRBV7-2 with TRBJ2-2, with D possibly matching TRBD2 (6 bases). This CDR3 has 16 amino acids. Germline CDR1 reads SGHTA; CDR2 reads FQGNSA. V was clipped by 10 bases and J by 2 bases, with 20 bases between them. This chain's CDR3 is CATHARDWFNTGELFF. The CDR3 region has the DNA TGTGCCACCCACGCAAGGGACTGGTTTAACACCGGGGAGCTGTTTTTT.

The V call is TRBV3-1 (or the pseudogene TRBV3-2), the J call TRBJ1-1, with unresolved D. Germline loops: CDR1 LGHDT, CDR2 YNNKEL (reference sequence). Trimming stripped 5 bases from V and 1 base from J, with 14 bases between. This CDR3 contains 15 residues. The CDR3 region is CASSERLFPNTEAFF. The CDR3 nucleotides are TGTGCCAGCAGCGAGAGACTTTTTCCGAACACTGAAGCTTTCTTT.

The rearrangement uses TRBV7-2 and TRBJ1-6, with D possibly matching TRBD1 (5 bases). The CDR3 sequence is 16 residues long. Trimming pared 2 bases from V and 6 bases from J, leaving 14 bases between. The germline CDR1 and CDR2 sequences are SGHTA and FQGNSA. This CDR3 reads CASSLRRTYVNSPLHF. CDR3 coding DNA: TGTGCCAGCAGCTTACGTCGGACATACGTTAATTCACCCCTCCACTTT.

The chain has TRBV5-5 and TRBJ2-3; 8 positions match TRBD1. Germline-derived CDR1 and CDR2 are SGHKS and YYEKEE (reference sequence). V gave up 3 bases and J gave up 0 bases; unmatched junction bases: 9. The CDR3 runs 17 residues. Here the CDR3 reads CASSSWGGQGSTDTQYF. As DNA, the CDR3 is TGTGCCAGCAGCTCCTGGGGCGGACAGGGCAGCACAGATACGCAGTATTTT.

The chain carries TRBV30 and TRBJ1-5; D perhaps matches TRBD1 (5 bases). Per germline, CDR1 GTSNPN and CDR2 SVGIG (reference sequence). This CDR3 comprises 13 residues. With 2 bases removed from V and 5 bases from J, the gap between germline ends came to 10 bases. CDR3 in amino acids: CAWSHQGYQPQHF. The CDR3 nucleotides read TGTGCCTGGAGTCATCAGGGTTATCAGCCCCAGCATTTT. Drawing the rest from reference TRBV30 and TRBJ1-5, the complete variable domain is SQTIHQWPATLVQPVGSPLSLECTVEGTSNPNLYWYRQAAGRGLQLLFYSVGIGQISSEVPQNLSASRPQDRQFILSSKKLLLSDSGFYLCAWSHQGYQPQHFGDGTRLSIL.

This clone was seen only a few times. The chain joins TRBV7-9 to TRBJ1-3; TRBD1 aligns across 12 bases. J was trimmed by 5 bases and V by 0 bases; bases with no gene match: 2. The length of the CDR3 is 16 residues. Looked up from germline, CDR1 is SEHNR and CDR2 is FQNEAQ (reference sequence). CDR3 sequence (DNA): TGTGCCAGCAGCTTAGCGGGACAGGGGGCGAGAAACACCATATATTTT. As protein: CASSLAGQGARNTIYF.

The chain combines TRBV19 with TRBJ1-5, with D possibly matching TRBD1 (5 bases). V dropped 6 bases and J dropped 4 bases, with 16 bases sitting between them. Germline V gives CDR1 LNHDA, CDR2 SQIVND (reference sequence). The CDR3 is made up of 15 amino acids. The CDR3 coding sequence is TGTGCCAGTAGAAGCAGGGTAGGGCCGAATCAGCCCCAGCATTTT. Translated, it gives CASRSRVGPNQPQHF.

This clone has more than one count but fewer than ten. This chain joins TRBV19 and TRBJ2-1; TRBD2 matches 15 bases. Germline V gives CDR1 LNHDA, CDR2 SQIVND (reference sequence). Unmatched junction bases numbered 5, after V lost 4 bases and J lost 1 base. The CDR3 covers 18 residues. The CDR3 sequence is CASSKGLAGGGSYNEQFF. The CDR3 nucleotides read TGTGCCAGTAGTAAGGGACTAGCGGGAGGAGGGTCCTACAATGAGCAGTTCTTC.

CDR3 region: CASREYSNQPQHF. CDR3 nucleotides: TGTGCCAGCAGGGAGTATAGCAATCAGCCCCAGCATTTT. The chain recombines TRBV6-5 with TRBJ1-5; D remains ambiguous. V lost 6 bases and J lost 0, with 6 bases in between. Germline V CDR1 and CDR2: MNHEY, SVGAGI. There are 13 residues in the CDR3.

The chain has TRBV27 and TRBJ2-7; tentatively, D is TRBD2 (5 bases). Deletions cut 4 bases from V and 4 bases from J, with 17 bases between. The CDR3 is 15 residues long. CDR1 and CDR2 (germline): MNHEY, SMNVEV (reference sequence). In DNA form, the CDR3 reads TGTGCCAGCAGTTCGAGGACTGGAATAGAATACGAGCAGTACTTC. Amino acids: CASSSRTGIEYEQYF.

This clone is a singleton in its sample. The chain carries TRBV20-1 and TRBJ2-7, with D tentatively TRBD2 (5 bases). The CDR3 totals 11 residues. CDR1 is DFQATT and CDR2 is SNEGSKA in the germline V gene (reference sequence). The V end was cut by 1 base, the J end by 5 bases, with 6 bases between. This CDR3 is CSARGGNEQYF. The CDR3 region has the DNA TGCAGTGCTAGAGGAGGGAACGAGCAGTACTTC.

In its sample, this clone was seen a few times. This chain connects TRBV3-1 (or the pseudogene TRBV3-2) to TRBJ1-1; unclear D gene. This CDR3 comprises 11 residues. V was trimmed by 6 bases and J by 3 bases, leaving 5 bases between them. Germline V CDR1 and CDR2: LGHDT, YNNKEL (reference sequence). CDR3 sequence (DNA): TGTGCCAGCAGGGGAGACACTGAAGCTTTCTTT. This translates into CASRGDTEAFF.

V is TRBV6-6 and J is TRBJ1-4, with 7 bases matching TRBD1. Germline V gene data show CDR1 as MNHNY and CDR2 as SVGAGI (reference sequence). V dropped 4 bases and J dropped 8; count of bases not matched to a gene: 7. The CDR3 has 14 amino acids. The CDR3 DNA reads as TGTGCCAGCAGTTCCCATACAGGGGCCGAAAAACTGTTTTTT. Translation: CASSSHTGAEKLFF.

V is TRBV19 and J is TRBJ2-3; D is undetermined. The CDR3 loop spans 12 amino acids. Germline loops: CDR1 LNHDA, CDR2 SQIVND (reference sequence). Trimming pared 5 bases from V and 5 bases from J, leaving 8 bases between. Here the CDR3 reads CASSVSRDTQYF. CDR3 sequence (DNA): TGTGCCAGTAGTGTGTCGAGAGATACGCAGTATTTT.